The present T cell receptor beta chain was sequenced within a study of shared clonotypes between healthy human individuals. Study summary: The donors, two women and a few men, were aged 18 to 49.

The study, taken as a whole, reports: Non-shared clonotypes had lower generation probabilities than clonotypes shared by all four sorted-subset donors. Relative to memory subsets, naive subsets generally showed larger estimated richness.

As concerns this clone: Its antigen is undetermined.

A CD45RA-negative memory subset and a CD45RA+ naive subset were separated from the CD4+ cells. TCRdb's table, derived via immunoSEQ multiplex PCR, lists solely in-frame clones and lacks some. The sample gives around 1.6 million clones, 95% to 99% of which show up once; about 0.45% is in the top ten. CDR3 length: 14 amino acids. The germline V gene has CDR1 MDHEN and CDR2 SYDVKM. V shed 6 bases and J 4 bases; nucleotides not matched to a gene: 8. The sequencing input was naive CD4+ T cells sorted from blood. Subset meaning: CD45RA+ positively selected. This chain connects TRBV28 to TRBJ2-7; TRBD1 aligns across 8 bases. The TCR sequence derives from a man aged 25-45 years in good health. The CDR3 coding sequence is TGTGCCAGCAGGTGGCAGGGGGCATTTTACGAGCAGTACTTC. Amino acids: CASRWQGAFYEQYF.